One and the same sample provided the 5 T cell receptor beta chains below, sequenced in a study of blood T cell repertoires in COVID-19. Measured with immunoSEQ multiplex PCR; TCRdb has only the in-frame clones, and not every one. The data show 150,000 to 200,000 clones, with about 85% seen just once and under 2.5% held by the top ten. The sample consisted of peripheral blood. All receptors derive from a man between 65 and 85 years old with active or convalescent COVID-19.

V gene TRBV18 combines with J gene TRBJ1-6; D not resolved. Germline loops: CDR1 KGHSH, CDR2 LQKENI. CDR3 length: 14 amino acids. Trimming took 1 base from V and 7 from J, leaving 8 bases between them. DNA for the CDR3: TGTGCCAGCTCACCACGGGGAGGGAATTCACCCCTCCACTTT. Amino acid sequence: CASSPRGGNSPLHF.

J is TRBJ1-4 and V is TRBV11-2, with D perhaps TRBD1 (5 bases). The germline CDR1 and CDR2 sequences are SGHAT and FQNNGV. V was pared by 5 bases and J by 0 bases, with 13 bases between. The CDR3 has 16 amino acids. The CDR3 DNA reads as TGTGCCAGCAGCCTCAGACAGTCTGCAACTAATGAAAAACTGTTTTTT. This sequence encodes CASSLRQSATNEKLFF. Using reference TRBV11-2 and TRBJ1-4 for the parts outside the CDR3, the full variable domain is EAGVAQSPRYKIIEKRQSVAFWCNPISGHATLYWYQQILGQGPKLLIQFQNNGVVDDSQLPKDRFSAERLKGVDSTLKIQPAKLEDSAVYLCASSLRQSATNEKLFFGSGTQLSVL.

This clone showed up just once. The same CDR3 also results from other DNA sequences found in this sample. In DNA, the CDR3 is TGTGCCAGCAGCTTAGTAGCAGAACAAGAGACCCAGTACTTC. It codes for CASSLVAEQETQYF. The rearrangement links TRBV7-2 to TRBJ2-5, with D unclear. V was trimmed by 1 base and J by 2 bases, leaving 8 bases between them. This CDR3 has 14 residues. Germline V lookup: CDR1 SGHTA, CDR2 FQGNSA.

The chain couples TRBV4-1 to TRBJ2-7; TRBD1 is a possible D gene (5 bases). V was clipped by 5 bases and J by 6 bases, with 20 bases between them. This CDR3 spans 15 amino acids. Germline-derived CDR1 and CDR2 are MGHRA and YSYEKL. The CDR3 bases are TGCGCCAGCAGCGAAACACAGGTTCCGTTGGGCGAGCAGTACTTC. Residues: CASSETQVPLGEQYF.

V gene TRBV27 combines with J gene TRBJ2-7; the match to TRBD2 covers 9 bases. The V gene's germline CDR1 is MNHEY and CDR2 SMNVEV (reference sequence). Losses at the gene ends were 8 bases for V and 5 bases for J; bases not matched to a gene: 16. The CDR3 covers 16 residues. The CDR3 is CASGTFSGRFIHEQYF. CDR3 in DNA: TGTGCCAGCGGAACTTTTAGCGGGAGATTTATTCACGAGCAGTACTTC.